These 18 T cell receptor beta chains were sequenced from one sample in a study of cytomegalovirus exposure and HLA in healthy donors (dated by TCRdb to 2016 to 2017). Preparation of the library involved the immunoSEQ multiplex PCR assay. For the multiplex PCR, a mixture combining 60 forward primers for TCR Vbeta segments and 13 reverse primers for TCR Jbeta segments was used. The clones in this table, taken by TCRdb from immuneACCESS, are in-frame only. Not every clone is retained; where verified, under half of the shortfall comes from an unresolved V gene, and the cause of the rest is unknown. A total of about 110,000 clones appear in this sample, about 80% of them only once. Together, the top ten hold over 10% of the sample. The sequenced material came from PBMCs. All receptors derive from a young man in good health and CMV-seropositive.

The chain has TRBV9 and TRBJ2-7; the match to TRBD1 covers 8 bases. With V trimmed by 4 bases and J by 3 bases, 6 bases remained unmatched. Germline V CDR1 and CDR2: SGDLS, YYNGEE. There are 14 residues in the CDR3. Here the CDR3 DNA reads TGTGCCAGCAGCCCTGTAACAGGGGGCTACGAGCAGTACTTC. Translation gives CASSPVTGGYEQYF.

The rearrangement joins TRBV7-2 to TRBJ1-1, with D unresolved. The germline V gene has CDR1 SGHTA and CDR2 FQGNSA. The CDR3 contains 14 residues. V was shortened by 4 bases and J by 6 bases, with 15 bases between the two germline ends. As DNA, the CDR3 is TGTGCCAGCAGCTCCTTCGGGTTTTACTCTGAAGCTTTCTTT. Encoded protein: CASSSFGFYSEAFF.

The chain has TRBV7-9 and TRBJ2-7, with no clear D. The CDR3 has 11 residues. Germline V gene lookup returns CDR1 SEHNR and CDR2 FQNEAQ (reference sequence). Trimming shortened V by 5 bases and J by 3 bases, and 5 bases separated the two germline ends. In DNA, the CDR3 is TGTGCCAGCAGCCGCAGCTACGAGCAGTACTTC. Its protein is CASSRSYEQYF.

V gene TRBV21-1 combines with J gene TRBJ2-2; the DNA was not used to check the table's D call, TRBD1. TRBV21-1 is listed as a pseudogene. The CDR3 contains 15 residues. The CDR3 sequence: CASSSRDRGPGELFF. The CDR3 region has the DNA TGTGCCAGCAGCTCCCGGGACAGGGGACCCGGGGAGCTGTTTTTT.

V is TRBV4-3 and J is TRBJ2-2; 10 bases are shared with TRBD1. V lost 4 bases, J lost 4 bases, and 3 bases stayed unmatched. Germline V lookup: CDR1 LGHNA, CDR2 YSLEER. CDR3 size: 15 residues. The CDR3 spells CASSRGTGVTGELFF. CDR3 DNA sequence: TGCGCCAGCAGCCGTGGGACAGGGGTCACCGGGGAGCTGTTTTTT.

The CDR3 is CASTRGLLRSPLHF. The CDR3 region has the DNA TGTGCCAGCACAAGGGGGCTGCTTAGATCACCCCTCCACTTT. The V and J genes are TRBV7-9 and TRBJ1-6; TRBD1 matches 7 bases. V trimming: 7 bases; J trimming: 10 bases; junction bases outside the gene matches: 10. The CDR3 consists of 14 residues. Germline V CDR1 and CDR2: SEHNR, FQNEAQ (reference sequence).

The V gene is TRBV28, the J gene TRBJ2-5; 7 nucleotides align to TRBD2. CDR1 and CDR2 from the germline V gene are MDHEN and SYDVKM. V shed 3 bases and J 10 bases; nucleotides not matched to a gene: 2. The CDR3 extends over 11 amino acids. CDR3 protein: CASSLGRGQYF. The CDR3 DNA follows: TGTGCCAGCAGTTTGGGGAGGGGCCAGTACTTC.

This chain links TRBV9 with TRBJ2-5, with a possible D match to TRBD1 (6 bases). The germline gives CDR1 SGDLS, CDR2 YYNGEE. The germline V and J ends were trimmed by 0 bases and 1 base, with 13 bases remaining between them. CDR3 length: 16 residues. As DNA, the CDR3 is TGTGCCAGCAGCGTAGCGAGACAGGACCCCCAAGAGACCCAGTACTTC. Amino acid sequence: CASSVARQDPQETQYF.

The gene calls are TRBV27 and TRBJ2-7; TRBD2 agrees at 8 bases. CDR3 length: 14 amino acids. Germline V gives CDR1 MNHEY, CDR2 SMNVEV (reference sequence). J was trimmed by 0 bases and V by 3 bases; bases with no gene match: 1. The CDR3 sequence: CASSFRGGSYEQYF. The CDR3 coding sequence is TGTGCCAGCAGTTTTCGGGGGGGCTCCTACGAGCAGTACTTC.

The J gene is TRBJ1-1, the V gene TRBV10-3, with D unclear. This CDR3 comprises 15 residues. With 0 bases removed from V and 1 base from J, the gap between germline ends came to 9 bases. In germline, CDR1 is ENHRY, CDR2 SYGVKD. CDR3 DNA sequence: TGTGCCATCAGTGAGTCGTGGCGGGAGAACACTGAAGCTTTCTTT. This translates into CAISESWRENTEAFF.

This clone was found a few times. The gene calls are TRBV6-1 and TRBJ2-7, with TRBD1 matching over 8 bases. V trimming: 6 bases; J trimming: 1 base; junction bases outside the gene matches: 8. The CDR3 is 15 residues long. Per the germline V gene, CDR1 is MNHNS and CDR2 is SASEGT. The CDR3 nucleotides are TGTGCCAGCAGGACCTCCGGGACAGGATCCTACGAGCAGTACTTC. Amino acids: CASRTSGTGSYEQYF.

The V and J genes are TRBV11-3 and TRBJ2-2; tentative D call: TRBD1 (6 bases). The germline V gene encodes CDR1 SGHNT and CDR2 YENEEA. The CDR3 runs 12 residues. V was clipped by 4 bases and J by 8 bases, with 8 bases between them. CDR3 in DNA: TGTGCCAGCAGCTCTGGGACAGGGGAGCTGTTTTTT. As protein: CASSSGTGELFF.

V gene TRBV2 combines with J gene TRBJ2-5, with 10 nucleotides matching TRBD2. With 0 bases clipped from V and 5 bases from J, the junction kept 15 bases outside the gene matches. The CDR3 has 19 residues. The germline CDR1 and CDR2 sequences are SNHLY and FYNNEI. CDR3 loop: CASSEALSGGPGDFETQYF. DNA of the CDR3: TGTGCCAGCAGTGAAGCGCTTAGCGGGGGGCCCGGTGATTTCGAGACCCAGTACTTC.

The rearrangement joins TRBV6-6 to TRBJ2-7, with D possibly being TRBD1 (6 bases). The CDR3 length is 11 residues. Trimming took 2 bases from V and 12 from J, leaving 11 bases between them. Germline lookup yields CDR1 MNHNY and CDR2 SVGAGI (reference sequence). The CDR3 region is CASSYRDTRYF. The CDR3 DNA is TGTGCCAGCAGTTACCGGGACACCAGGTACTTC.

V and J are TRBV10-3 and TRBJ1-1; possibly TRBD1 for D (5 bases). Looked up from germline, CDR1 is ENHRY and CDR2 is SYGVKD. With 4 bases removed from V and 7 bases from J, the gap between germline ends came to 10 bases. The CDR3 sequence is 12 residues long. The CDR3 reads CAISGGGNEAFF. The CDR3 nucleotides are TGTGCCATCAGTGGGGGCGGGAATGAAGCTTTCTTT.

The gene calls are TRBV12-2 and TRBJ2-3; TRBD1, the table's D call, lacks a check against the DNA. TRBV12-2 has pseudogene status. This CDR3 contains 19 residues. The CDR3 DNA is TGTGCAAGTCGGCGTTATTCCAGGCCCCAAGGGGTTAGCACAGATACGCAGTATTTT. This codes for CASRRYSRPQGVSTDTQYF.

The CDR3 nucleotides are TGTGCCAGCAGCTCCCGGACAGGGTATAGGGTAGATACGCAGTATTTT. This gives the protein CASSSRTGYRVDTQYF. The V call is TRBV7-2, the J call TRBJ2-3; the match to TRBD1 covers 8 bases. V lost 4 bases, J lost 5 bases, and 11 bases stayed unmatched. Germline values: CDR1 SGHTA, CDR2 FQGNSA. This CDR3 is built from 16 residues.

In this sample, this clone turned up a few times. The genes are TRBV9 and TRBJ1-5, with D possibly TRBD1 on 5 matching bases. CDR1 is SGDLS and CDR2 is YYNGEE in the germline V gene. The CDR3 totals 13 residues. The germline V and J ends were trimmed by 3 bases and 5 bases, with 9 bases remaining between them. The CDR3 DNA is TGTGCCAGCAGCGGTGACAGTGATCAGCCCCAGCATTTT. Protein: CASSGDSDQPQHF.